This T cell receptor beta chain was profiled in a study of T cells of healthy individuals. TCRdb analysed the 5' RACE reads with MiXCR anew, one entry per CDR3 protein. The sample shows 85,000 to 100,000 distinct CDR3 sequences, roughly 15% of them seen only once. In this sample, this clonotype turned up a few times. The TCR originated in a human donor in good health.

CDR3 nucleotide sequence: TGTGCCAGCAGCCCTACAGGGTCTGAAGGCTACACCTTC. It encodes CASSPTGSEGYTF. The J gene is TRBJ1-2, the V gene TRBV7-2, with a possible D match to TRBD1 (6 bases). CDR3 length: 13 residues. Trimming stripped 5 bases from V and 8 bases from J, with 15 bases between. CDR1 SGHTA and CDR2 FQGNSA come from the germline V gene.